One and the same sample provided the 26 T cell receptor beta chains below, sequenced in a study of response to subunit inactivated influenza vaccine. TCRdb ran MiXCR on the RT-PCR reads and lists one entry per CDR3 protein. The repertoire holds around 530,000 distinct CDR3 sequences, with 10% to 15% as singletons. Sample: PBMCs from blood, taken on the day of vaccination. These receptors all stem from a man aged 50-60 years who received an inactivated influenza vaccine.

This clonotype was found many times. This rearrangement joins TRBV5-6 to TRBJ1-5; D not certain. Germline V gene data show CDR1 as SGHDT and CDR2 as YYEEEE. V lost 3 bases, J lost 3 bases, and 4 bases lay in between. This CDR3 has 12 residues. The CDR3 region has the DNA TGTGCCAGCAGCTCAGTCAATCAGCCCCAGCATTTT. Amino acid sequence: CASSSVNQPQHF. The full variable domain, with the rest looked up from reference TRBV5-6 and TRBJ1-5, is DAGVTQSPTHLIKTRGQQVTLRCSPKSGHDTVSWYQQALGQGPQFIFQYYEEEERQRGNFPDRFSGHQFPNYSSELNVNALLLGDSALYLCASSSVNQPQHFGDGTRLSIL.

Many counts were recorded for this clonotype. The chain has TRBV5-1 and TRBJ2-7; 10 nucleotides align to TRBD1. Germline loops: CDR1 SGHRS, CDR2 YFSETQ. Trimming cost V 0 bases and J 3 bases; bases outside gene matches: 9. The CDR3 contains 17 residues. The CDR3 region is CASSLAPSGTGVYEQYF. DNA of the CDR3: TGCGCCAGCAGCTTGGCCCCCTCCGGGACAGGGGTCTACGAGCAGTACTTC.

The gene calls are TRBV5-8 and TRBJ2-5; 16 bases align to TRBD2. V lost 3 bases and J lost 4; bases outside the gene matches: 6. The CDR3 covers 17 residues. Germline CDR1 reads SGHTS; CDR2 reads YDEGEE. The CDR3 region is CASSSGTSGGAGETQYF. Written as DNA, the CDR3 is TGTGCCAGCAGCTCCGGGACTAGCGGGGGGGCCGGAGAGACCCAGTACTTC.

V and J are TRBV5-6 and TRBJ2-2; the match to TRBD1 covers 7 bases. The CDR3 extends over 15 amino acids. Trimming cost V 3 bases and J 5 bases; bases outside gene matches: 7. Germline V gene lookup returns CDR1 SGHDT and CDR2 YYEEEE. Here the CDR3 DNA reads TGTGCCAGCAGCTCGTCGACAGGGTGGACCGGGGAGCTGTTTTTT. It is translated as CASSSSTGWTGELFF.

This clonotype was observed a handful of times. The chain recombines TRBV6-4 with TRBJ2-3; 9 bases align to TRBD2. This CDR3 is built from 13 residues. V was clipped by 3 bases and J by 8 bases; unmatched bases: 3. CDR1 and CDR2 (germline): MRHNA, SNTAGT. The CDR3 region has the DNA TGTGCCAGCAGTGAGATAGCGGGGGCTACGCAGTATTTT. Its translation is CASSEIAGATQYF.

In this sample, this clonotype turned up many times. The chain has TRBV9 and TRBJ2-1, with TRBD2 matching 9 bases. J gave up 0 bases and V 4 bases, and 8 bases lay outside the gene matches. Germline V gene lookup returns CDR1 SGDLS and CDR2 YYNGEE. CDR3 length: 17 residues. CDR3 bases: TGTGCCAGCAGCCTCAGGACTAGCGAGGGCTCCTACAATGAGCAGTTCTTC. It specifies CASSLRTSEGSYNEQFF.

Many counts were recorded for this clonotype. The chain uses TRBV20-1 and TRBJ2-2, with D possibly TRBD2 on 5 matching bases. This CDR3 contains 15 residues. The ends were cut back, 1 base at V and 1 base at J, with 10 bases in the middle. Germline V gene sequence: CDR1 DFQATT, CDR2 SNEGSKA (reference sequence). CDR3 sequence reads: CSARAGSENTGELFF. The DNA for the CDR3 is TGCAGTGCTAGAGCGGGGTCAGAGAACACCGGGGAGCTGTTTTTT.

This clonotype has a count of ten or more. V usage is TRBV20-1 and J usage is TRBJ2-1; TRBD1 matches at 8 bases. In germline, CDR1 is DFQATT, CDR2 SNEGSKA (reference sequence). CDR3 length equals 19 residues. V dropped 4 bases and J dropped 5; count of bases not matched to a gene: 22. The CDR3 is CSAKVFSSTGAERNNEQFF. The CDR3 nucleotides are TGCAGTGCTAAAGTTTTTAGTTCGACAGGGGCCGAACGGAACAATGAGCAGTTCTTC.

In this sample, this clonotype turned up a few times. The chain recombines TRBV20-1 with TRBJ2-5; the D gene is possibly TRBD2 (6 bases). This CDR3 has 15 amino acids. Trimming took 0 bases from V and 8 from J, leaving 19 bases between them. CDR1 DFQATT and CDR2 SNEGSKA come from the germline V gene (reference sequence). CDR3 bases: TGCAGTGCTAGAGATTATGAGCGGGCCACGGATACCCAGTACTTC. Translated, it gives CSARDYERATDTQYF.

The rearrangement uses TRBV18 and TRBJ2-6; D not certain. V shed 3 bases and J shed 2 bases, with 17 bases lying between them. The CDR3 runs to 18 residues. CDR1 is KGHSH, CDR2 LQKENI, per germline. The CDR3 loop is CASSPSQRITTGANVLTF. The CDR3 DNA is TGTGCCAGCTCACCGTCTCAACGAATTACTACTGGGGCCAACGTCCTGACTTTC.

This clonotype was seen only a few times. V is TRBV6-2 or TRBV6-3 and J is TRBJ2-5, with TRBD2 matching 7 bases. V lost 5 bases, J lost 4 bases, and 13 bases stayed unmatched. CDR3 length: 16 residues. In germline, CDR1 is MNHEY, CDR2 SVGEGT. CDR3 nucleotide sequence: TGTGCCAGCAGTCCCCTTGCGGGAGTTGATAGAGAGACCCAGTACTTC. It is translated as CASSPLAGVDRETQYF.

This clonotype was counted a few times. V gene TRBV11-2 combines with J gene TRBJ2-7, with 7 nucleotides matching TRBD1. Germline lookup yields CDR1 SGHAT and CDR2 FQNNGV. Trimming took 8 bases from V and 2 from J; bases not matched to a gene: 6. This CDR3 has 13 amino acids. CDR3 amino acids: CASDRDSPYEQYF. Here the CDR3 DNA reads TGTGCCAGCGACCGGGACAGCCCCTACGAGCAGTACTTC.

The table lists this clonotype with a few counts. The chain links TRBV20-1 to TRBJ2-1, with a tentative D call TRBD2 (6 bases). The CDR3 is made up of 16 amino acids. V lost 0 bases and J 5 bases, leaving 17 bases between the germline ends. Germline V CDR1 and CDR2: DFQATT, SNEGSKA (reference sequence). CDR3 in DNA: TGCAGTGCTAGAGACCCCCTAGCGTTTATAAACAATGAGCAGTTCTTC. This codes for CSARDPLAFINNEQFF.

In its sample, this clonotype was seen many times. The gene calls are TRBV5-5 and TRBJ2-7; tentative D call: TRBD2 (5 bases). The V and J ends lost 2 bases and 2 bases respectively, with 8 bases between them. This CDR3 spans 13 amino acids. Germline V CDR1 and CDR2: SGHKS, YYEKEE (reference sequence). Written as DNA, the CDR3 is TGTGCCAGCAGCTTAGCGACTACCTACGAGCAGTACTTC. Translation: CASSLATTYEQYF.

J is TRBJ1-5 and V is TRBV7-9; D is ambiguous. Germline-derived CDR1 and CDR2 are SEHNR and FQNEAQ (reference sequence). CDR3 length: 14 amino acids. V was pared by 5 bases and J by 6 bases, with 14 bases between. This CDR3 reads CASSLPGSTQPQHF. The CDR3 nucleotides are TGTGCCAGCAGCCTGCCGGGAAGTACTCAGCCCCAGCATTTT.

This clonotype was seen more than once but under ten times. V usage is TRBV3-1 and J usage is TRBJ2-7; tentatively, D is TRBD2 (6 bases). The CDR3 is made up of 14 amino acids. V was trimmed by 1 base and J by 6 bases, leaving 13 bases between them. The germline CDR1 and CDR2 sequences are LGHDT and YNNKEL (reference sequence). The CDR3 reads CASSQAGARSEQYF. Here the CDR3 DNA reads TGTGCCAGCAGCCAAGCGGGAGCCCGGTCCGAGCAGTACTTC.

This clonotype was observed many times. The chain combines TRBV12-3 or TRBV12-4 with TRBJ2-2; 8 positions match TRBD2. The CDR3 runs 14 residues. The trim removed 6 bases at V and 4 bases at J, leaving 4 bases unmatched. The CDR3 nucleotides read TGTGCCAGCAGGGCTAGCGGGCCCACCGGGGAGCTGTTTTTT. This encodes CASRASGPTGELFF.

The genes are TRBV4-1 and TRBJ2-4; possible D gene TRBD2, 5 bases. The CDR3 totals 18 residues. V was shortened by 1 base and J by 7 bases, with 23 bases between the two germline ends. CDR1 is MGHRA and CDR2 is YSYEKL in the germline V gene. CDR3 region: CASSQGRAGSRSGNIQYF. As DNA, the CDR3 is TGCGCCAGCAGCCAAGGTCGGGCCGGGTCACGATCGGGGAACATTCAGTACTTC.

This clonotype was counted many times. The genes are TRBV4-2 and TRBJ2-1, with 10 bases fitting TRBD2. Germline V gene data show CDR1 as LGHNA and CDR2 as YNFKEQ. The CDR3 runs 16 residues. Losses at the gene ends were 4 bases for V and 8 bases for J; bases not matched to a gene: 11. The CDR3, as DNA: TGTGCCAGCAGCCCCCAGAAATTAGCGGGGGGCTATGAGCAGTTCTTC. Translated, it gives CASSPQKLAGGYEQFF.

This clonotype was counted at least ten times. CDR3 loop: CASSFSGLSSYNEQFF. CDR3 DNA: TGTGCCAGCAGTTTTTCGGGACTAAGCTCCTACAATGAGCAGTTCTTC. This chain connects TRBV12-3 or TRBV12-4 to TRBJ2-1, with 7 bases that match TRBD2. This CDR3 region has 16 residues. V dropped 3 bases and J dropped 0; count of bases not matched to a gene: 5.

This clonotype turned up a few times. This chain links TRBV27 with TRBJ2-1, with TRBD2 matching 8 bases. J was trimmed by 9 bases and V by 3 bases; bases with no gene match: 10. Germline lookup yields CDR1 MNHEY and CDR2 SMNVEV (reference sequence). The CDR3 has 15 amino acids. Here the CDR3 reads CASSFGVAGYGEQFF. The CDR3 DNA reads TGTGCCAGCAGTTTTGGGGTAGCGGGATATGGTGAGCAGTTCTTC.

This clonotype was picked up many times. The chain carries TRBV27 and TRBJ1-5; the D is unclear. CDR1 is MNHEY, CDR2 SMNVEV, per germline (reference sequence). V was pared by 6 bases and J by 3 bases, with 3 bases between. The CDR3 runs 11 residues. CDR3 amino acids: CASRANQPQHF. The CDR3 bases are TGTGCCAGCAGGGCCAATCAGCCCCAGCATTTT.

The chain links TRBV2 to TRBJ1-2; D unclear. Germline assignment: CDR1 SNHLY and CDR2 FYNNEI. The CDR3 loop spans 15 amino acids. V lost 2 bases and J 4 bases, leaving 14 bases between the germline ends. The CDR3 sequence is CASSESSIPSYGYTF. The CDR3 DNA reads TGTGCCAGCAGTGAATCATCTATTCCCTCCTATGGCTACACCTTC.

A few counts support this clonotype. The chain carries TRBV6-1 and TRBJ2-2; 10 nucleotides agree with TRBD2. With V trimmed by 5 bases and J by 4 bases, 7 bases remained unmatched. Per germline, CDR1 MNHNS and CDR2 SASEGT. The CDR3 is made up of 16 amino acids. The CDR3 bases are TGTGCCAGCAGTCCCGGACTAGCGGAACTCACCGGGGAGCTGTTTTTT. It is translated as CASSPGLAELTGELFF.

CDR3 loop: CSGGLMNTEAFF. CDR3 nucleotides: TGCAGCGGTGGTTTGATGAACACTGAAGCTTTCTTT. The J gene is TRBJ1-1, the V gene TRBV29-1; D call uncertain. Germline V CDR1 and CDR2: SQVTM, ANQGSEA. Trimming pared 7 bases from V and 0 bases from J, leaving 9 bases between. The CDR3 loop spans 12 amino acids.

The chain recombines TRBV11-1 with TRBJ1-1, with D possibly being TRBD1 (5 bases). The CDR3 is 17 residues long. The germline CDR1 and CDR2 sequences are SGHAT and FQDESV (reference sequence). Between the trimmed V and J ends, which lost 5 bases and 1 base, there was a span of 20 bases. In DNA, the CDR3 is TGTGCCAGCAGCCTTTTTTCTGTAGGGACCGCGAACACTGAAGCTTTCTTT. This translates into CASSLFSVGTANTEAFF.